This paragraph covers one T cell receptor beta chain sequence. There are 13 residues in the CDR3. J lost 6 bases, V lost 6 bases, and 11 bases had no gene match. Germline CDR1 and CDR2: SQVTM and ANQGSEA. In the source study's methods: Amplification of reference gene primers was used by the study to estimate nucleated cell counts. Clones were read by immunoSEQ multiplex PCR, and TCRdb kept only the in-frame ones, dropping some. V and J calls and clone size are as listed in that table; D and trimming were resolved from the DNA. The sample contains around 230,000 clones, around 80% of which appear only once. This sample stems from a study of blood T cell repertoires in COVID-19. About the research overall: PBMCs, B-cell-depleted T cells, or T cells provided the cDNA or gDNA that made up the material.

This clonotype was obtained from a woman aged 45-59 years with acute or convalescent COVID-19. The chain has TRBV29-1 and TRBJ2-7, with 7 bases fitting TRBD2. Sequenced: peripheral blood. This CDR3 is CSVAGTTSGEQYF. The CDR3 DNA is TGCAGCGTCGCCGGGACTACCTCTGGCGAGCAGTACTTC.